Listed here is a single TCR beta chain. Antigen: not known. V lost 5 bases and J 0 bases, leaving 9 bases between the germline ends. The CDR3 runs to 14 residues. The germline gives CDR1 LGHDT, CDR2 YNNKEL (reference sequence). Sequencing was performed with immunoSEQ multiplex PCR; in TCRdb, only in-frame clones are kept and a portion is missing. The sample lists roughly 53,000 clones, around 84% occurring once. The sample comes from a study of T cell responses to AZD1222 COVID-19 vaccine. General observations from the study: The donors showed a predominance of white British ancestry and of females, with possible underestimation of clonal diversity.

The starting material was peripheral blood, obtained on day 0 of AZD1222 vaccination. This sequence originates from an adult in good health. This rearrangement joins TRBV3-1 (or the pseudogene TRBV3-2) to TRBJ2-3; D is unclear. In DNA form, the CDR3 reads TGTGCCAGCAGCTCTCGGACGAGCACAGATACGCAGTATTTT. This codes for CASSSRTSTDTQYF.